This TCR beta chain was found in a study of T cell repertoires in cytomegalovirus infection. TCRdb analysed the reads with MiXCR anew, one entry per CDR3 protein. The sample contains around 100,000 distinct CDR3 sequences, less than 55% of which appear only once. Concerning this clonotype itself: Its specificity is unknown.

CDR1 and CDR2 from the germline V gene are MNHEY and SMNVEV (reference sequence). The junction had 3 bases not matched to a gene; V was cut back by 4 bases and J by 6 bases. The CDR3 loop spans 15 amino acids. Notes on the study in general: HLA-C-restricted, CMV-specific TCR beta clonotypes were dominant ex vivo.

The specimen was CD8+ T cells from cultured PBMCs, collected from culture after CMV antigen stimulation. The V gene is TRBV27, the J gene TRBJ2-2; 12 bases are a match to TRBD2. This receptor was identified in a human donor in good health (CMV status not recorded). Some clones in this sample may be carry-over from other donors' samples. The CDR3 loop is CASSSLAGGPGELFF. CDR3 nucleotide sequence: TGTGCCAGCAGTTCCCTAGCGGGGGGGCCCGGGGAGCTGTTTTTT.